These 22 T cell receptor beta chains share one sample of origin, sequenced in a study of T cells in Graves' hyperthyroidism and ophthalmopathy. RNA transcripts were the template for amplifying TCR beta CDR3 regions. When the TCR CDR3 underwent first-round RT-PCR, the HTBI primer set was used. TCRdb ran MiXCR on the multiplex PCR reads and lists one entry per CDR3 protein. The sample holds about 200,000 distinct CDR3 sequences; more than 15% are singletons and the top ten take around 50%. The sequenced sample consisted of blood. The receptor set was obtained from a man over 45 with Graves' hyperthyroidism.

The genes are TRBV7-6 and TRBJ2-3, with D perhaps TRBD1 or TRBD2 (6 bases each). V was cut by 5 bases and J by 11 bases, with 17 bases left in between. Germline V gives CDR1 SGHVS, CDR2 FNYEAQ. The CDR3 has 13 amino acids. As DNA, the CDR3 is TGTGCCAGCAGCGAACTGACAGGAGGGGAGCAGTATTTT. Its protein product is CASSELTGGEQYF.

This clonotype was counted many times. The chain joins TRBV5-1 to TRBJ1-2; no clear D gene. Germline V CDR1 and CDR2: SGHRS, YFSETQ. Trimming pared 0 bases from V and 6 bases from J, leaving 9 bases between. This CDR3 contains 13 residues. The CDR3 DNA is TGCGCCAGCAGCTTGGAGGGCGCCGATGGCTACACCTTC. The encoded protein is CASSLEGADGYTF.

The chain combines TRBV5-1 with TRBJ1-1; weak D call: TRBD1 (6 bases). In germline, CDR1 is SGHRS, CDR2 YFSETQ. V dropped 2 bases and J dropped 5 bases, with 16 bases sitting between them. This CDR3 comprises 15 residues. CDR3 in DNA: TGCGCCAGCAGCTTCCAACAGGGAAGCGGTACTGAAGCTTTCTTT. Amino acid sequence: CASSFQQGSGTEAFF.

In regard to this clonotype: A much larger clone lies one base from this, so it may be a read error. The rearrangement joins TRBV18 to TRBJ2-7; 9 nucleotides line up with TRBD1. Germline CDR1 reads KGHSH; CDR2 reads LQKENI. CDR3 length: 14 amino acids. The CDR3 coding sequence is TGTGCCAGCTCACCGGGACAGGGAAAAGACGAGCGGTACTTC. It encodes CASSPGQGKDERYF.

This clonotype was observed at least ten times. V and J are TRBV10-2 and TRBJ1-2, with 7 bases identical to TRBD1. The V gene end was trimmed by 3 bases and the J gene end by 6 bases; junction bases not matched to a gene: 4. The CDR3 contains 13 residues. Per germline, CDR1 WSHSY and CDR2 SAAADI. The CDR3 region is CASSEDRVDGYTF. As DNA, the CDR3 is TGCGCCAGCAGTGAAGACAGGGTGGATGGCTACACCTTC.

This clonotype was counted ten times or more. V and J are TRBV3-1 and TRBJ1-2; 11 bases map to TRBD1. Germline V CDR1 and CDR2: LGHDT, YNNKEL (reference sequence). The CDR3 sequence is 17 residues long. V lost 0 bases, J lost 3 bases, and 6 bases stayed unmatched. In DNA form, the CDR3 reads TGTGCCAGCAGCCAAGACTTGTGGGGACAGGGGGACTATGGCTACACCTTC. Translating gives CASSQDLWGQGDYGYTF.

This clonotype was detected ten times or more. The J gene is TRBJ2-2, the V gene TRBV3-1, with a weak D call TRBD1 (5 bases). This CDR3 comprises 15 residues. Germline loops: CDR1 LGHDT, CDR2 YNNKEL (reference sequence). Trimming removed 3 bases from V and 3 bases from J, with 11 bases in between. DNA of the CDR3: TGTGCCAGCAGCCATGGGGCGCGGTACACCGGGGAGCTGTTTTTT. Protein product: CASSHGARYTGELFF.

This clonotype was detected a few times. This rearrangement joins TRBV28 to TRBJ2-7; 15 nucleotides match TRBD2. Per the germline V gene, CDR1 is MDHEN and CDR2 is SYDVKM. With V trimmed by 7 bases and J by 4 bases, 20 bases remained unmatched. CDR3 length equals 20 residues. The CDR3 reads CASTTIRTSGRAPLGYEQYF. DNA for the CDR3: TGTGCCAGCACCACTATCCGGACTAGCGGGAGGGCCCCCTTAGGGTACGAGCAGTACTTC.

Ten or more counts support this clonotype. The gene calls are TRBV29-1 and TRBJ1-1; 11 bases align to TRBD1. This CDR3 spans 11 amino acids. Germline trimming cut 4 bases from V and 11 bases from J; bases unmatched to any gene: 3. Germline CDR1 and CDR2: SQVTM and ANQGSEA. The CDR3 region has the DNA TGCAGCGTTGGGGACAGGGGGTATGCTTTCTTT. Translation: CSVGDRGYAFF.

The chain combines TRBV6-2 or TRBV6-3 with TRBJ1-2; D uncertain. The V gene lost 6 bases and the J gene lost 8 bases, with 19 bases spanning the gap. Germline CDR1 is MNHEY and CDR2 is SVGEGT. This CDR3 comprises 14 residues. CDR3 region: CASRNDPSGWGYTF. The CDR3 DNA sequence: TGTGCCAGCAGAAATGACCCCAGCGGGTGGGGCTACACCTTC.

Ten or more counts support this clonotype. V is TRBV5-1 and J is TRBJ1-1, with D uncertain. CDR1 and CDR2 from the germline V gene are SGHRS and YFSETQ. The CDR3 contains 15 residues. Trimming left V 2 bases short and J 0 bases short, with 11 bases between. CDR3 loop: CASSFLKSMNTEAFF. The CDR3 DNA reads as TGCGCCAGCAGCTTTTTGAAGTCCATGAACACTGAAGCTTTCTTT.

This clonotype has at least ten counts. The chain couples TRBV5-1 to TRBJ2-5; D might be TRBD1 (5 bases). This CDR3 is 14 amino acids long. V was clipped by 1 base and J by 3 bases, with 10 bases between them. The germline gives CDR1 SGHRS, CDR2 YFSETQ. CDR3: CASSLWTPEETQYF. In DNA form, the CDR3 reads TGCGCCAGCAGCTTGTGGACACCTGAAGAGACCCAGTACTTC.

This clonotype was picked up many times. The chain links TRBV29-1 to TRBJ1-2; D gene unclear. Germline-derived CDR1 and CDR2 are SQVTM and ANQGSEA. Deletions cut 3 bases from V and 3 bases from J, with 5 bases between. The CDR3 consists of 11 residues. The CDR3 sequence is CSVERDYGYTF. The CDR3 DNA reads as TGCAGCGTTGAGAGGGACTATGGCTACACCTTC.

This clonotype occurred many times. This chain uses TRBV18 with TRBJ2-7; 9 nucleotides agree with TRBD1. This CDR3 is 14 amino acids long. Germline CDR1 and CDR2: KGHSH and LQKENI. With 8 bases clipped from V and 2 bases from J, the junction kept 7 bases outside the gene matches. This chain's CDR3 is CASPWDREPYEQYF. The CDR3 DNA follows: TGTGCCAGCCCTTGGGACAGGGAACCCTACGAGCAGTACTTC.

The J gene is TRBJ2-1, the V gene TRBV2; perhaps D is TRBD1 or TRBD2 (5 bases each). The germline CDR1 and CDR2 sequences are SNHLY and FYNNEI. This CDR3 is 13 amino acids long. V shed 8 bases and J shed 8 bases, with 16 bases lying between them. The CDR3 region is CASVGTSKDEQFF. The CDR3 DNA sequence: TGTGCCAGCGTGGGGACGTCTAAGGATGAGCAGTTCTTC.

Many counts were recorded for this clonotype. The chain couples TRBV11-3 to TRBJ2-2; D unclear. Trimming took 1 base from V and 7 from J, leaving 4 bases between them. Germline CDR1 is SGHNT and CDR2 is YENEEA. The CDR3 is 12 residues long. The CDR3 bases are TGTGCCAGCAGCTTAGGGGTCGGGGAGCTGTTTTTT. It yields the protein CASSLGVGELFF.

This clonotype was observed many times. The chain is built from TRBV7-3 and TRBJ2-2; no clear D. The germline CDR1 and CDR2 sequences are SGHTA and FQGTGA. The V gene lost 2 bases and the J gene lost 7 bases, with 8 bases spanning the gap. The CDR3 is 13 residues long. The CDR3 sequence is CASSLRGSGELFF. In DNA, the CDR3 is TGTGCCAGCAGCTTACGCGGCAGCGGGGAGCTGTTTTTT.

Turning to this clonotype: A much bigger clone sits one base away, suggesting this may be a read error. The chain recombines TRBV12-5 with TRBJ2-5; TRBD1 matches at 9 bases. The J segment lost 5 bases and the V segment lost 7 bases, leaving 5 bases of the junction unmatched. The germline V gene encodes CDR1 LGHNT and CDR2 FRNRAP. This CDR3 has 13 residues. CDR3 protein: CASENTGGETQYF. For the CDR3, the DNA is TGTGCTAGTGAAAACACAGGGGGCGAGACCCAGTACTTC.

Comment on this clonotype: A much larger clone differs by one base, so this may be a read error. The chain carries TRBV5-4 and TRBJ2-5, with D perhaps matching TRBD1 or TRBD2 (5 bases each). V was shortened by 5 bases and J by 2 bases, with 10 bases between the two germline ends. Germline V CDR1 and CDR2: SGHNT, YYREEE (reference sequence). The CDR3 runs to 13 residues. In DNA form, the CDR3 reads TGTGCCAGCAGTTGGGACGGACAAGAGACCCAGTACTTC. Its protein product is CASSWDGQETQYF.

A word on this clonotype: Because the CDR3 is missing its conserved closing phenylalanine or tryptophan, this is likely a read error. The chain links TRBV10-2 to TRBJ2-3; TRBD2 matches 7 bases. With V trimmed by 4 bases and J by 5 bases, 3 bases remained unmatched. The CDR3 totals 13 residues. CDR1 is WSHSY, CDR2 SAAADI, per germline. The CDR3 DNA follows: TGCGCCAGCAGTGGACTAGCCGGAGATACGCAGTATCTT. Translation gives CASSGLAGDTQYL.

This clonotype has at least ten counts. This sequence joins TRBV27 and TRBJ1-5; no definite D call. Per germline, CDR1 MNHEY and CDR2 SMNVEV (reference sequence). V gave up 5 bases and J gave up 4 bases, with 12 bases separating them. The CDR3 consists of 14 residues. The CDR3 DNA reads as TGTGCCAGCAGTAGTCCGACAAGAAATCAGCCCCAGCATTTT. This codes for CASSSPTRNQPQHF.

In nucleotides, the CDR3 is TGCGCCAGCAGCTTCCGGACAGGGGTGGGCTACGAGCAGTACTTC. Its translation: CASSFRTGVGYEQYF. The genes are TRBV5-1 and TRBJ2-7, with TRBD1 matching 9 bases. This CDR3 region has 15 residues. Germline V CDR1 and CDR2: SGHRS, YFSETQ. The V gene end was trimmed by 2 bases and the J gene end by 3 bases; junction bases not matched to a gene: 6. The entire variable domain, with the rest obtained from reference TRBV5-1 and TRBJ2-7, is as follows: KAGVTQTPRYLIKTRGQQVTLSCSPISGHRSVSWYQQTPGQGLQFLFEYFSETQRNKGNFPGRFSGRQFSNSRSEMNVSTLELGDSALYLCASSFRTGVGYEQYFGPGTRLTVT.